A single sample gave rise to the 10 T cell receptor beta chains below, sequenced in a study of pediatric ulcerative colitis. Generated by immunoSEQ multiplex PCR, the TCRdb table keeps only in-frame clones and is missing some. The sample lists about 22,000 clones, roughly two thirds occurring once. One to two pinch biopsies were taken from the rectum during colonoscopy. The sequenced sample was gut tissue. Receptors originate from a boy aged 5 to 17 with severe ulcerative colitis.

This chain joins TRBV11-2 and TRBJ2-7, with 7 bases matching TRBD1. The CDR3 totals 17 residues. Per germline, CDR1 SGHAT and CDR2 FQNNGV. The V and J ends lost 5 bases and 3 bases, in that order; junction bases with no gene match: 16. As DNA, the CDR3 is TGTGCCAGCAGCCCTACACCCGATAGACAGGGAAGCTACGAGCAGTACTTC. Its translation is CASSPTPDRQGSYEQYF.

The chain couples TRBV5-1 to TRBJ2-7; 7 nucleotides line up with TRBD1. The germline V gene encodes CDR1 SGHRS and CDR2 YFSETQ. Trimming removed 4 bases from V and 4 bases from J; junction bases left unmatched: 8. The length of the CDR3 is 14 residues. This chain's CDR3 is CASSPGTAFYEQYF. The CDR3 DNA is TGCGCCAGCAGCCCCGGGACAGCCTTTTACGAGCAGTACTTC.

The chain carries TRBV7-2 and TRBJ2-1; no clear D gene. The CDR3 runs 14 residues. V was shortened by 7 bases and J by 3 bases, with 13 bases between the two germline ends. CDR1 is SGHTA and CDR2 is FQGNSA in the germline V gene. The CDR3: CASKGHLSYNEQFF. The CDR3 nucleotides read TGTGCCAGCAAAGGGCACTTAAGCTACAATGAGCAGTTCTTC.

The J gene is TRBJ1-6, the V gene TRBV7-2, with D tentatively TRBD1 (5 bases). V lost 1 base to trimming and J lost 8 bases, with 9 bases between them. Germline V gene data show CDR1 as SGHTA and CDR2 as FQGNSA. The CDR3 loop spans 14 amino acids. The CDR3 nucleotides read TGTGCCAGCAGCTTAGAGTCGGGGCATTCACCCCTCCACTTT. Translating gives CASSLESGHSPLHF.

V is TRBV21-1 and J is TRBJ1-5. TRBV21-1 has pseudogene status. The CDR3 runs to 16 residues. CDR3 in DNA: TGTGCCAGCAGCAAAGATATGGGGGATAGCAATCAGCCCCAGCATTTT. As protein: CASSKDMGDSNQPQHF.

The V and J genes are TRBV6-1 and TRBJ2-1; D is perhaps TRBD1 (6 bases). This CDR3 contains 14 residues. Trimming stripped 6 bases from V and 2 bases from J, with 11 bases between. Germline V gene lookup returns CDR1 MNHNS and CDR2 SASEGT. CDR3 DNA sequence: TGTGCCAGCAGAGGTTACAGGGCCTACAATGAGCAGTTCTTC. Translation: CASRGYRAYNEQFF.

The chain carries TRBV15 and TRBJ1-2; no clear D. This CDR3 has 14 amino acids. Germline V CDR1 and CDR2: LNHNV, YYDKDF (reference sequence). Trimming removed 0 bases from V and 6 bases from J, with 11 bases in between. The DNA of the CDR3 is TGTGCCACCAGCAGAGATGGGTGGGATCATGGCTACACCTTC. The encoded protein is CATSRDGWDHGYTF.

This clone was seen a few times. The chain recombines TRBV6-5 with TRBJ2-7; no reliable D call. The CDR3 extends over 11 amino acids. Deletions cut 7 bases from V and 3 bases from J, with 7 bases between. Germline CDR1 and CDR2: MNHEY and SVGAGI. The CDR3 DNA is TGTGCCAGCAAGAAGAGCTACGAGCAGTACTTC. It is translated as CASKKSYEQYF.

The chain uses TRBV4-1 and TRBJ1-2; 10 positions agree with TRBD1. The CDR3 covers 16 residues. J was trimmed by 2 bases and V by 1 base; bases with no gene match: 4. CDR1 is MGHRA and CDR2 is YSYEKL in the germline V gene. CDR3 loop: CASSQAGDRGNYGYTF. The CDR3, as DNA: TGCGCCAGCAGCCAAGCGGGGGACAGGGGAAACTATGGCTACACCTTC.

V gene TRBV29-1 combines with J gene TRBJ2-7, with TRBD1 as a possible D gene (5 bases). The V gene lost 2 bases and the J gene lost 6 bases, with 11 bases spanning the gap. This CDR3 contains 12 residues. CDR1 and CDR2 (germline): SQVTM, ANQGSEA. The CDR3 bases are TGCAGCGTTGAACAGGGTTTCGCCGAGCAGTACTTC. This sequence encodes CSVEQGFAEQYF.